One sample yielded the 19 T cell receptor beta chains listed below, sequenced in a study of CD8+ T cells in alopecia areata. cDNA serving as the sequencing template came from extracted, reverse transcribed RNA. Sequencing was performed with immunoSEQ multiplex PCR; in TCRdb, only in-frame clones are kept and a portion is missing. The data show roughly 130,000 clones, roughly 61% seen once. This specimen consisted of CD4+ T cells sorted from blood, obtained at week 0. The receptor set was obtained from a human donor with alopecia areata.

CDR3 in amino acids: CASSPDRGRYRQFF. In DNA, the CDR3 is TGTGCCAGCAGCCCGGACAGGGGGCGTTACAGACAGTTCTTC. This chain uses TRBV2 with TRBJ2-1; TRBD1 aligns across 11 bases. The CDR3 contains 14 residues. Germline CDR1 and CDR2: SNHLY and FYNNEI. J lost 13 bases, V lost 6 bases, and 11 bases had no gene match.

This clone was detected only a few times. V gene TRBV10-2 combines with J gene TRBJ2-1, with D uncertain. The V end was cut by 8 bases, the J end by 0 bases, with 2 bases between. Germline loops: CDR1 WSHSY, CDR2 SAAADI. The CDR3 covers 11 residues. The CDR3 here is CASRSYNEQFF. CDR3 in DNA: TGCGCCAGCCGCTCCTACAATGAGCAGTTCTTC.

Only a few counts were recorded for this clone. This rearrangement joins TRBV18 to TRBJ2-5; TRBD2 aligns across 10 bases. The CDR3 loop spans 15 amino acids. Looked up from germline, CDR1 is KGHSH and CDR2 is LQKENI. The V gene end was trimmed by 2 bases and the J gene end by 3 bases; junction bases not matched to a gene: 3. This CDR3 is CASSPALAGEETQYF. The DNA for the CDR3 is TGTGCCAGCTCACCAGCGCTAGCGGGGGAAGAGACCCAGTACTTC.

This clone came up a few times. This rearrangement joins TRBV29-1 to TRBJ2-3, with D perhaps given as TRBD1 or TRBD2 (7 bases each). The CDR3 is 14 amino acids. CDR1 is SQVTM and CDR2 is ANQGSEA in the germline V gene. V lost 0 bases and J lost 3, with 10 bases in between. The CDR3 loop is CSVEDRGGTDTQYF. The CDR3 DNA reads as TGCAGCGTTGAAGACAGGGGGGGGACAGATACGCAGTATTTT.

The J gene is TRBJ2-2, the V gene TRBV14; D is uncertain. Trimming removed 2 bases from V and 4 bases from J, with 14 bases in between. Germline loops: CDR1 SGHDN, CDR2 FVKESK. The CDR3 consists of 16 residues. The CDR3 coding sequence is TGTGCCAGCAGCCAACGTCAACTGGTCGGCACCGGGGAGCTGTTTTTT. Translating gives CASSQRQLVGTGELFF.

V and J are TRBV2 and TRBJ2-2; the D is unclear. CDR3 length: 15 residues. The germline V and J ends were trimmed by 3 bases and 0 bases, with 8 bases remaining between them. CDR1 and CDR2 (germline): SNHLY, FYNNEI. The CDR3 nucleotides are TGTGCCAGCAGTGATCTGACGGCGAACACCGGGGAGCTGTTTTTT. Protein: CASSDLTANTGELFF. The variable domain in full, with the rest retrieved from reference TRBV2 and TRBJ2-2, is EPEVTQTPSHQVTQMGQEVILRCVPISNHLYFYWYRQILGQKVEFLVSFYNNEISEKSEIFDDQFSVERPDGSNFTLKIRSTKLEDSAMYFCASSDLTANTGELFFGEGSRLTVL.

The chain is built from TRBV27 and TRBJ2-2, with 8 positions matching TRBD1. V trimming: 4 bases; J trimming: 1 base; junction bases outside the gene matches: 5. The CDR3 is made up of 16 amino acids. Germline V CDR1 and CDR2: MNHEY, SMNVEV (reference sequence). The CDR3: CASSSPGTGNTGELFF. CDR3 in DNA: TGTGCCAGCAGTTCGCCCGGGACAGGGAACACCGGGGAGCTGTTTTTT.

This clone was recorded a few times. This CDR3 reads CASSLSRGPGANVLTF. The CDR3 DNA sequence: TGCGCCAGCAGCCTATCCAGGGGGCCCGGGGCCAACGTCCTGACTTTC. The chain has TRBV4-3 and TRBJ2-6, with 8 bases that match TRBD1. With V trimmed by 4 bases and J by 4 bases, 6 bases remained unmatched. Germline lookup yields CDR1 LGHNA and CDR2 YSLEER. The CDR3 runs to 16 residues.

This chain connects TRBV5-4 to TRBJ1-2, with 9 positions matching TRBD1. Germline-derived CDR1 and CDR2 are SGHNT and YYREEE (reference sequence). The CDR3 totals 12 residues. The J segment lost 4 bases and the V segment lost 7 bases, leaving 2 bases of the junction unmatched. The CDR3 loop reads CASGQGSYGYTF. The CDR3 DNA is TGTGCCAGCGGACAGGGGTCCTATGGCTACACCTTC.

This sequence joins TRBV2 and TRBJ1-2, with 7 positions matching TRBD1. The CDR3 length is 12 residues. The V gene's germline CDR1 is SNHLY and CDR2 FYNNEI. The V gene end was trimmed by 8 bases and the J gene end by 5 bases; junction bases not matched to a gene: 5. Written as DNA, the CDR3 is TGTGCCAGCGGGACAGACTATTATGGCTACACCTTC. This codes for CASGTDYYGYTF.

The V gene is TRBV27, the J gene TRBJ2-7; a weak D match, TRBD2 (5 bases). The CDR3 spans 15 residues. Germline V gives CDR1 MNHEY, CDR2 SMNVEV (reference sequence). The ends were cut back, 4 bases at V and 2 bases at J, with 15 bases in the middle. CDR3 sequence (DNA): TGTGCCAGCAGTTCCGCTAGCTTAGCCCCCTACGAGCAGTACTTC. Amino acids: CASSSASLAPYEQYF.

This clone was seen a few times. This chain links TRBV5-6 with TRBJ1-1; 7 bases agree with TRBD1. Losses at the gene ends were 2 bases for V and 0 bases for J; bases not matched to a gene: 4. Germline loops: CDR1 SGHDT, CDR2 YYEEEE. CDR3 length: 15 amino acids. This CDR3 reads CASSFGTAMNTEAFF. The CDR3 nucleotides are TGTGCCAGCAGCTTTGGGACAGCTATGAACACTGAAGCTTTCTTT.

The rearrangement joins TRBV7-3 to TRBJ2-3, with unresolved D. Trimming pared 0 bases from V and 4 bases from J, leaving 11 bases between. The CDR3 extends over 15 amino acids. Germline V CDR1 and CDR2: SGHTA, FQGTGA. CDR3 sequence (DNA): TGTGCCAGCAGCTTAACGCGGCTAATTCCAGATACGCAGTATTTT. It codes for CASSLTRLIPDTQYF.

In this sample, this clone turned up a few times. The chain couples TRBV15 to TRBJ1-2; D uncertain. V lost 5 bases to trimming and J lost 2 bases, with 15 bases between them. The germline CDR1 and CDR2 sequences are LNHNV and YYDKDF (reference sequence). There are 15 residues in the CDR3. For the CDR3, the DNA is TGTGCCACCAGCCAACAAGTAGGAGGGAACTATGGCTACACCTTC. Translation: CATSQQVGGNYGYTF. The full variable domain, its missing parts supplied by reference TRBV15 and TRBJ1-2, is DAMVIQNPRYQVTQFGKPVTLSCSQTLNHNVMYWYQQKSSQAPKLLFHYYDKDFNNEADTPDNFQSRRPNTSFCFLDIRSPGLGDTAMYLCATSQQVGGNYGYTFGSGTRLTVV.

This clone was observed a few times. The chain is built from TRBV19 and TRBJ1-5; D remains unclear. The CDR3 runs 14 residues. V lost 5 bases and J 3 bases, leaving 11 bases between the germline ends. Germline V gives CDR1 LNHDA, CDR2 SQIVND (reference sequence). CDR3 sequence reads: CASSPIGVNQPQHF. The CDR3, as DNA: TGTGCCAGTAGTCCCATCGGGGTCAATCAGCCCCAGCATTTT.

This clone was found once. In DNA, the CDR3 is TGTGCCAGCAGCTCCACAGGACCGGGGGCCCAGTACTTC. As protein: CASSSTGPGAQYF. This sequence joins TRBV7-2 and TRBJ2-5; possible D gene TRBD2, 6 bases. V lost 4 bases and J lost 9, with 15 bases in between. Germline V CDR1 and CDR2: SGHTA, FQGNSA. The CDR3 runs to 13 residues. The variable domain in full, with the rest retrieved from reference TRBV7-2 and TRBJ2-5, is GAGVSQSPSNKVTEKGKDVELRCDPISGHTALYWYRQSLGQGLEFLIYFQGNSAPDKSGLPSDRFSAERTGGSVSTLTIQRTQQEDSAVYLCASSSTGPGAQYFGPGTRLLVL.

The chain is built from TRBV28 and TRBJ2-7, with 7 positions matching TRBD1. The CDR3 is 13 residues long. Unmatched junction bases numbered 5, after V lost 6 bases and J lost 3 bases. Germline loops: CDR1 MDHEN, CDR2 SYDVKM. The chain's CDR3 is CASRKTGFYEQYF. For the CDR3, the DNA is TGTGCCAGCAGAAAGACAGGGTTCTACGAGCAGTACTTC.

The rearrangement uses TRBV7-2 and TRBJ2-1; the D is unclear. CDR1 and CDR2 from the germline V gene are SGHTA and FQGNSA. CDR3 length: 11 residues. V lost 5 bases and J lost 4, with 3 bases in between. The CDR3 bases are TGTGCCAGCAGCGTATACAATGAGCAGTTCTTC. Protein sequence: CASSVYNEQFF.

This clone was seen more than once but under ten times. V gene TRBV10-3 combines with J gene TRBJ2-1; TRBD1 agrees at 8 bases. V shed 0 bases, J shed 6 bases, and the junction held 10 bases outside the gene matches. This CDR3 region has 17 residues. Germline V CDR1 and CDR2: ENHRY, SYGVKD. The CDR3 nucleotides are TGTGCCATCAGTGAGTCGAACCATCGCGGACAGGGCAATGAGCAGTTCTTC. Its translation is CAISESNHRGQGNEQFF.